Below are 12 T cell receptor beta chains sequenced from a single sample in a study of blood T cell repertoires in COVID-19. TCRdb's copy holds only in-frame clones and misses some; the assay was immunoSEQ multiplex PCR. Of over 130,000 clones in the sample, about 84% are singletons; the top ten hold 1.5% to 2%. Material: PBMCs or T cells enriched from blood (not recorded which). These receptors were obtained from a woman aged 18-30 years who had been exposed to COVID-19.

V and J are TRBV29-1 and TRBJ2-2, with D possibly matching TRBD2 (6 bases). CDR1 SQVTM and CDR2 ANQGSEA come from the germline V gene. V gave up 4 bases and J gave up 8 bases, with 20 bases separating them. The CDR3 consists of 15 residues. The CDR3 here is CSVVEVSGGEGELFF. In nucleotides, the CDR3 is TGCAGCGTTGTAGAGGTTAGCGGCGGAGAGGGGGAGCTGTTTTTT.

This chain uses TRBV4-3 with TRBJ1-1; D may be TRBD1 (6 bases). Trimming left V 3 bases short and J 2 bases short, with 16 bases between. CDR3 size: 16 residues. The germline V gene encodes CDR1 LGHNA and CDR2 YSLEER. This CDR3 is CASSHSGQPSNTEAFF. Here the CDR3 DNA reads TGCGCCAGCAGCCATTCAGGACAGCCCTCAAACACTGAAGCTTTCTTT.

The chain combines TRBV11-2 with TRBJ2-2, with a tentative D call TRBD1 (6 bases). Looked up from germline, CDR1 is SGHAT and CDR2 is FQNNGV. The CDR3 loop spans 16 amino acids. The V end lost 6 bases, the J end lost 8 bases, and 22 bases lay between the germline ends. CDR3 amino acids: CASRLTPGDRLGELFF. DNA for the CDR3: TGTGCCAGCAGGCTAACCCCAGGGGACCGACTTGGGGAGCTGTTTTTT.

CDR3: CASTPNAGSETQYF. The CDR3 region has the DNA TGTGCCAGCACCCCAAATGCGGGTTCGGAGACCCAGTACTTC. The chain joins TRBV3-1 (or the pseudogene TRBV3-2) to TRBJ2-5; perhaps TRBD2 as D (5 bases). Germline values: CDR1 LGHDT, CDR2 YNNKEL (reference sequence). Deletions cut 7 bases from V and 5 bases from J, with 17 bases between. The CDR3 contains 14 residues.

This chain connects TRBV21-1 to TRBJ2-7; no check of the table's D call, TRBD2, against the DNA was made. TRBV21-1 is deemed a pseudogene. This CDR3 has 15 residues. The DNA of the CDR3 is TGTGCCAGCAGCTGGGGACTAGCGGGAGATCTCGAGCAGTACTTC. It is translated as CASSWGLAGDLEQYF.

The chain combines TRBV7-2 with TRBJ1-5, with 7 nucleotides matching TRBD1. This CDR3 region has 15 residues. Losses at the gene ends were 3 bases for V and 3 bases for J; bases not matched to a gene: 5. CDR1 is SGHTA and CDR2 is FQGNSA in the germline V gene. In nucleotides, the CDR3 is TGTGCCAGCAGCTTCGGGGGACAGAACAATCAGCCCCAGCATTTT. It yields the protein CASSFGGQNNQPQHF. The complete variable domain, with remaining parts taken from reference TRBV7-2 and TRBJ1-5, reads GAGVSQSPSNKVTEKGKDVELRCDPISGHTALYWYRQSLGQGLEFLIYFQGNSAPDKSGLPSDRFSAERTGGSVSTLTIQRTQQEDSAVYLCASSFGGQNNQPQHFGDGTRLSIL.

The V and J genes are TRBV28 and TRBJ1-3; 11 nucleotides align to TRBD1. The J segment lost 4 bases and the V segment lost 6 bases, leaving 5 bases of the junction unmatched. Germline V gene lookup returns CDR1 MDHEN and CDR2 SYDVKM. This CDR3 spans 15 amino acids. The CDR3 here is CASSGTGGKGNTIYF. The CDR3, as DNA: TGTGCCAGCAGCGGGACAGGGGGGAAAGGAAACACCATATATTTT.

The chain employs TRBV5-1 and TRBJ1-1; TRBD1 matches at 9 bases. V shed 0 bases, J shed 6 bases, and the junction held 6 bases outside the gene matches. The CDR3 loop spans 15 amino acids. Germline assignment: CDR1 SGHRS and CDR2 YFSETQ. CDR3 amino acids: CASSLVTGGFSEAFF. The CDR3 DNA reads TGCGCCAGCAGCTTGGTTACAGGGGGCTTTTCTGAAGCTTTCTTT. The full variable domain, its missing parts supplied by reference TRBV5-1 and TRBJ1-1, is KAGVTQTPRYLIKTRGQQVTLSCSPISGHRSVSWYQQTPGQGLQFLFEYFSETQRNKGNFPGRFSGRQFSNSRSEMNVSTLELGDSALYLCASSLVTGGFSEAFFGQGTRLTVV.

This chain links TRBV29-1 with TRBJ1-3; 10 bases line up with TRBD1. The CDR3 consists of 18 residues. CDR1 SQVTM and CDR2 ANQGSEA come from the germline V gene. The CDR3 loop reads CSDSRDRGQRFSGNTIYF. Written as DNA, the CDR3 is TGCAGTGACTCCCGCGACAGGGGGCAGAGGTTCTCTGGAAACACCATATATTTT. Complete variable domain (other parts from reference TRBV29-1 and TRBJ1-3): SAVISQKPSRDICQRGTSLTIQCQVDSQVTMMFWYRQQPGQSLTLIATANQGSEATYESGFVIDKFPISRPNLTFSTLTVSNMSPEDSSIYLCSDSRDRGQRFSGNTIYFGEGSWLTVV.

V is TRBV9 and J is TRBJ2-3, with a possible D match to TRBD2 (5 bases). Germline CDR1 and CDR2: SGDLS and YYNGEE. The CDR3 totals 14 residues. V lost 2 bases and J 5 bases, leaving 12 bases between the germline ends. DNA of the CDR3: TGTGCCAGCAGCGTTCCAGGCGGAGGAGATACGCAGTATTTT. Protein: CASSVPGGGDTQYF.

About this clone itself: One junction end disagrees with the germline gene, perhaps due to a read error. The chain has TRBV7-2 and TRBJ2-1; 10 positions match TRBD2. Germline CDR1 is SGHTA and CDR2 is FQGNSA. The CDR3 totals 15 residues. In DNA, the CDR3 is TGTGCCAGCAGCCTAGCGGGAGCATTCTACAATGAGCAGTTCTTC. Translation gives CASSLAGAFYNEQFF.

The V call is TRBV3-1 (or the pseudogene TRBV3-2), the J call TRBJ2-7; TRBD1 is a possible D gene (6 bases). V gave up 1 base and J gave up 1 base, with 8 bases separating them. CDR3 length equals 14 residues. Germline lookup yields CDR1 LGHDT and CDR2 YNNKEL (reference sequence). CDR3 in amino acids: CASSQGQASYEQYF. Here the CDR3 DNA reads TGTGCCAGCAGCCAAGGACAGGCTTCCTACGAGCAGTACTTC.